The text below deals with one T cell receptor (beta chain). This CDR3 is 16 amino acids long. J was trimmed by 8 bases and V by 6 bases; bases with no gene match: 15. Germline CDR1 is SGHTA and CDR2 is FQGNSA. The data stem from a study of blood T cell repertoires in COVID-19. Using immunoSEQ multiplex PCR, the repertoire was profiled, and TCRdb retains in-frame clones only, with some absent. The sample includes roughly 200,000 clones, 88% of them seen just once. The sequence derives from a man aged 35 to 55 with active or convalescent COVID-19. Sequencing was performed on peripheral blood. The chain employs TRBV7-2 and TRBJ2-1, with TRBD1 matching over 8 bases. The CDR3: CASRPRQGTSPYEQFF. CDR3 bases: TGTGCCAGCAGACCACGACAGGGGACGAGTCCCTATGAGCAGTTCTTC. Together with reference TRBV7-2 and TRBJ2-1, the CDR3 gives the full variable domain: GAGVSQSPSNKVTEKGKDVELRCDPISGHTALYWYRQSLGQGLEFLIYFQGNSAPDKSGLPSDRFSAERTGGSVSTLTIQRTQQEDSAVYLCASRPRQGTSPYEQFFGPGTRLTVL.